This TCR beta chain was sequenced during a study of response to subunit inactivated influenza vaccine. This clonotype was recorded a few times. TCRdb called the RT-PCR reads again in MiXCR, with one record for every CDR3 protein. The data contain some 850,000 distinct CDR3 sequences, approximately 17% of them singletons. The length of the CDR3 is 14 residues. Germline lookup yields CDR1 LNHNV and CDR2 YYDKDF (reference sequence). Trimming took 2 bases from V and 4 from J; bases not matched to a gene: 1. Source: PBMCs from blood, taken roughly 5 days after vaccination. The chain employs TRBV15 and TRBJ2-2; 7 nucleotides agree with TRBD1. The TCR originated in a middle-aged man who received an inactivated influenza vaccine. The CDR3 DNA reads TGTGCCACCAGCAGAAACAGGGGCACCGGGGAGCTGTTTTTT. It translates to CATSRNRGTGELFF.